This T cell receptor (beta chain) stems from a study of blood T cell repertoires in COVID-19. The repertoire was sequenced with immunoSEQ multiplex PCR; TCRdb's copy has only in-frame clones and lacks some. The sample has roughly 24,000 clones, 90% seen once. This clone was seen just once. CDR1 is SNHLY and CDR2 is FYNNEI in the germline V gene. This CDR3 contains 15 residues. J gave up 1 base and V 8 bases, and 5 bases lay outside the gene matches. Sequenced input: peripheral blood. The origin of this receptor is an older woman with active COVID-19. The genes are TRBV2 and TRBJ2-3, with 11 bases fitting TRBD2. The CDR3 here is CASRPGLAGTDTQYF. The DNA of the CDR3 is TGTGCCAGCCGTCCGGGACTAGCGGGCACAGATACGCAGTATTTT.